The 20 T cell receptor beta chains below were found in one sample sequenced in a study of T cell changes during pregnancy in multiple sclerosis. The repertoire was sequenced with immunoSEQ multiplex PCR; TCRdb's copy has only in-frame clones and lacks some. Here the sample spans some 59,000 clones, 90% being singletons. The material sequenced was peripheral blood, taken in the third trimester of pregnancy. These receptors were taken from a female donor in good health, enrolled as a control in a pregnancy study.

The V call is TRBV7-9, the J call TRBJ2-7; 7 bases align to TRBD1. CDR1 and CDR2 (germline): SEHNR, FQNEAQ (reference sequence). The V gene end was trimmed by 7 bases and the J gene end by 5 bases; junction bases not matched to a gene: 5. There are 12 residues in the CDR3. The CDR3 sequence: CASIRTGDEQYF. Here the CDR3 DNA reads TGTGCCAGCATCCGCACAGGGGACGAGCAGTACTTC.

This clone was observed once. The genes are TRBV4-2 and TRBJ2-3; 14 bases line up with TRBD2. Germline values: CDR1 LGHNA, CDR2 YNFKEQ. V shed 3 bases, J shed 4 bases, and the junction held 3 bases outside the gene matches. The CDR3 sequence is 16 residues long. The DNA for the CDR3 is TGTGCCAGCAGCCACGGGACTAGCGGGAGCGCAGATACGCAGTATTTT. It encodes CASSHGTSGSADTQYF.

This clone was observed a single time. The chain combines TRBV30 with TRBJ2-7; TRBD2 is a possible D gene (6 bases). The CDR3 extends over 13 amino acids. The germline V gene has CDR1 GTSNPN and CDR2 SVGIG (reference sequence). The DNA for the CDR3 is TGTGCTAGAGACGGGACTCCTGCCTACGAGCAGTACTTC. Translated, it gives CARDGTPAYEQYF.

The chain is built from TRBV10-3 and TRBJ1-1; D uncertain. The V end lost 6 bases, the J end lost 8 bases, and 13 bases lay between the germline ends. From germline, CDR1 is ENHRY and CDR2 SYGVKD. This CDR3 region has 12 residues. CDR3 in amino acids: CAISPSGKEAFF. CDR3 DNA: TGTGCCATCAGCCCGTCCGGGAAGGAAGCTTTCTTT.

The J gene is TRBJ2-5, the V gene TRBV9; TRBD2 might be the D (5 bases). Per the germline V gene, CDR1 is SGDLS and CDR2 is YYNGEE. The CDR3 consists of 15 residues. V lost 0 bases, J lost 5 bases, and 14 bases lay in between. The CDR3 DNA follows: TGTGCCAGCAGCGTAGAAGTCGCGGGTGGGGAGACCCAGTACTTC. Protein product: CASSVEVAGGETQYF.

V and J are TRBV19 and TRBJ1-2; no reliable D call. The CDR3 is 11 residues long. V dropped 1 base and J dropped 8 bases, with 5 bases sitting between them. Germline assignment: CDR1 LNHDA and CDR2 SQIVND (reference sequence). CDR3 DNA: TGTGCCAGTAGTATAGGAGGGGGCTACACCTTC. Protein sequence: CASSIGGGYTF.

The V call is TRBV5-6, the J call TRBJ1-1; D ambiguous. CDR3 size: 15 residues. The germline V and J ends were trimmed by 0 bases and 0 bases, with 9 bases remaining between them. The V gene's germline CDR1 is SGHDT and CDR2 YYEEEE. CDR3 bases: TGTGCCAGCAGCTTGGTTTCACACATGAACACTGAAGCTTTCTTT. The encoded protein is CASSLVSHMNTEAFF.

The rearrangement links TRBV7-6 to TRBJ2-7; D perhaps matches TRBD2 (5 bases). Trimming stripped 1 base from V and 3 bases from J, with 7 bases between. Germline V gene sequence: CDR1 SGHVS, CDR2 FNYEAQ. This CDR3 is 13 amino acids long. Here the CDR3 DNA reads TGTGCCAGCAGCTTAGAGAGGGTCTACGAGCAGTACTTC. Encoded protein: CASSLERVYEQYF. Full variable domain (remainder filled in from reference TRBV7-6 and TRBJ2-7): GAGVSQSPRYKVTKRGQDVALRCDPISGHVSLYWYRQALGQGPEFLTYFNYEAQQDKSGLPNDRFSAERPEGSISTLTIQRTEQRDSAMYRCASSLERVYEQYFGPGTRLTVT.

In DNA, the CDR3 is TGTGCCAGCAGTGATGAGGTCTACAATGAGCAGTTCTTC. Translating gives CASSDEVYNEQFF. The V call is TRBV2, the J call TRBJ2-1; D uncertain. CDR3 length: 13 amino acids. Germline CDR1 reads SNHLY; CDR2 reads FYNNEI. V dropped 3 bases and J dropped 3 bases, with 6 bases sitting between them.

The genes are TRBV6-1 and TRBJ2-1, with 14 positions matching TRBD2. V lost 7 bases and J lost 8; bases outside the gene matches: 4. CDR1 is MNHNS and CDR2 is SASEGT in the germline V gene. CDR3 length equals 14 residues. The CDR3, as DNA: TGTGCCAGCACCGGACTAGCGGGGGGAGATGAGCAGTTCTTC. The encoded protein is CASTGLAGGDEQFF.

This clone was picked up a small number of times. The V call is TRBV6-5, the J call TRBJ1-4; D gene uncertain. Looked up from germline, CDR1 is MNHEY and CDR2 is SVGAGI. This CDR3 has 13 residues. V lost 3 bases and J 8 bases, leaving 10 bases between the germline ends. The CDR3 sequence: CASSYFAGEKLFF. The CDR3 DNA is TGTGCCAGCAGTTATTTTGCGGGGGAAAAACTGTTTTTT.

The CDR3 nucleotides are TGTGCCAGTGTGGGACAGGGGTACAATAAGGCTGAAGCTTTCTTT. Protein product: CASVGQGYNKAEAFF. The chain combines TRBV19 with TRBJ1-1; 10 bases match TRBD1. V shed 8 bases, J shed 6 bases, and the junction held 12 bases outside the gene matches. Germline CDR1 and CDR2: LNHDA and SQIVND (reference sequence). The CDR3 has 15 amino acids.

Only one count was recorded for this clone. The chain has TRBV4-1 and TRBJ2-1; 11 bases map to TRBD2. Germline values: CDR1 MGHRA, CDR2 YSYEKL. J gave up 6 bases and V 1 base, and 5 bases lay outside the gene matches. The CDR3 spans 16 residues. DNA of the CDR3: TGCGCCAGCAGCCAAGGTACACTAGCGGGAGTCAATGAGCAGTTCTTC. It translates to CASSQGTLAGVNEQFF.

This clone was detected once. This chain uses TRBV5-1 with TRBJ1-1; 7 bases map to TRBD1. The V gene's germline CDR1 is SGHRS and CDR2 YFSETQ. The CDR3 runs to 16 residues. Germline trimming cut 4 bases from V and 0 bases from J; bases unmatched to any gene: 9. The CDR3 sequence is CASSQLLQGLNTEAFF. The DNA for the CDR3 is TGCGCCAGCAGCCAACTGTTACAGGGGTTGAACACTGAAGCTTTCTTT. Supplemented by reference TRBV5-1 and TRBJ1-1, the full variable domain reads KAGVTQTPRYLIKTRGQQVTLSCSPISGHRSVSWYQQTPGQGLQFLFEYFSETQRNKGNFPGRFSGRQFSNSRSEMNVSTLELGDSALYLCASSQLLQGLNTEAFFGQGTRLTVV.

The rearrangement joins TRBV6-5 to TRBJ1-1; a weak D match, TRBD1 (5 bases). Germline loops: CDR1 MNHEY, CDR2 SVGAGI. V was shortened by 6 bases and J by 2 bases, with 16 bases between the two germline ends. The CDR3 totals 15 residues. In nucleotides, the CDR3 is TGTGCCAGCAGCAACCGTGCGGGGCCAAACACTGAAGCTTTCTTT. Its translation: CASSNRAGPNTEAFF.

V is TRBV5-6 and J is TRBJ2-1; D is possibly TRBD1 (5 bases). Germline V gene data show CDR1 as SGHDT and CDR2 as YYEEEE. V was cut by 4 bases and J by 7 bases, with 21 bases left in between. The CDR3 is 16 residues long. The CDR3 reads CASSLGAASGLNEQFF. In DNA form, the CDR3 reads TGTGCCAGCAGCCTTGGAGCCGCCTCAGGGTTAAATGAGCAGTTCTTC.

The chain recombines TRBV7-8 with TRBJ1-2; D is uncertain. Germline CDR1 SGHVS, CDR2 FQNEAQ. V lost 5 bases and J lost 1, with 8 bases in between. The CDR3 is made up of 13 amino acids. CDR3 region: CASSARGNYGYTF. Written as DNA, the CDR3 is TGTGCCAGCAGCGCACGCGGTAACTATGGCTACACCTTC. The complete variable domain, with remaining parts taken from reference TRBV7-8 and TRBJ1-2, reads GAGVSQSPRYKVAKRGQDVALRCDPISGHVSLFWYQQALGQGPEFLTYFQNEAQLDKSGLPSDRFFAERPEGSVSTLKIQRTQQEDSAVYLCASSARGNYGYTFGSGTRLTVV.

The chain has TRBV30 and TRBJ1-5; D not resolved. The CDR3 length is 15 residues. The germline V gene has CDR1 GTSNPN and CDR2 SVGIG (reference sequence). V was clipped by 1 base and J by 3 bases, with 13 bases between them. In DNA form, the CDR3 reads TGTGCCTGGAGTGGAACTAACCGGTACAATCAGCCCCAGCATTTT. Translation gives CAWSGTNRYNQPQHF. The entire variable domain, with the rest obtained from reference TRBV30 and TRBJ1-5, is as follows: SQTIHQWPATLVQPVGSPLSLECTVEGTSNPNLYWYRQAAGRGLQLLFYSVGIGQISSEVPQNLSASRPQDRQFILSSKKLLLSDSGFYLCAWSGTNRYNQPQHFGDGTRLSIL.

The rearrangement links TRBV5-1 to TRBJ2-5; TRBD1 might be the D (6 bases). Germline V gene sequence: CDR1 SGHRS, CDR2 YFSETQ. Trimming cost V 0 bases and J 5 bases, with 11 bases left between them. The CDR3 has 14 amino acids. The CDR3, as DNA: TGCGCCAGCAGCTTGGCTTGGGGGCGTGAGACCCAGTACTTC. Its translation: CASSLAWGRETQYF.

The rearrangement joins TRBV7-9 to TRBJ1-5; 7 bases align to TRBD1. Germline CDR1 SEHNR, CDR2 FQNEAQ (reference sequence). Trimming removed 5 bases from V and 4 bases from J; junction bases left unmatched: 8. This CDR3 region has 15 residues. The CDR3 nucleotides are TGTGCCAGCAGCCCAAGGGACAGCGAGAATCAGCCCCAGCATTTT. Residues: CASSPRDSENQPQHF.